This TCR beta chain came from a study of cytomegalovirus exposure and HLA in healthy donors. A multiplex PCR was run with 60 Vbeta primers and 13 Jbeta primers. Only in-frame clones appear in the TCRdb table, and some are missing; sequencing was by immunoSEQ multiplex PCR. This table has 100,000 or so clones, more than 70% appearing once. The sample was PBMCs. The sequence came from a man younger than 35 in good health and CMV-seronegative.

CDR3 sequence (DNA): TGCGCCAGCAGTGAGTCAGGGACAGCCACAGATACGCAGTATTTT. This sequence encodes CASSESGTATDTQYF. This chain links TRBV10-1 with TRBJ2-3; 7 nucleotides align to TRBD1. Germline CDR1 is WNHNN and CDR2 is SYGVQD (reference sequence). The CDR3 totals 15 residues. V gave up 0 bases and J gave up 2 bases; unmatched junction bases: 2.